This entry features one T cell receptor (beta chain) sequence. This record comes from a study of shared clonotypes between healthy human individuals. Libraries were prepared by immunoSEQ multiplex PCR; TCRdb keeps only in-frame clonotypes and omits some of them. In the table there are around 1.9 million clones, just under 95% of which are singletons. The CDR3 has 16 residues. V lost 0 bases, J lost 2 bases, and 5 bases stayed unmatched. The germline CDR1 and CDR2 sequences are SGHRS and YFSETQ. Naivety among CD8 cells was defined by CD45RO negativity and positive CCR7 selection, thereby excluding terminally differentiated effector memory CD45RA+ cells.

Sample: naive CD8+ T cells from PBMCs. The V and J genes are TRBV5-1 and TRBJ2-5; 9 bases match TRBD1. The receptor was isolated from a man between 18 and 35 years old in good health. Some clones in this sample may be carry-over from other donors' samples. DNA for the CDR3: TGCGCCAGCAGCTTGGCCGGACAGGGGATTCAAGAGACCCAGTACTTC. Its translation is CASSLAGQGIQETQYF.